The 21 T cell receptor beta chains in this list originate from one sample, sequenced in a study of CD8 T cells in Susac syndrome. An input of roughly 0.5 to 1 ug of RNA was subjected to reverse transcription using random hexamers. TCRdb used MiXCR to reprocess the immunoSEQ multiplex PCR reads, holding one entry per CDR3 protein. The table records about 160,000 distinct CDR3 sequences, roughly 94% of them present only once. Input material: CD4+ T cells from PBMCs. The receptors stem from a human donor with multiple sclerosis.

V usage is TRBV7-3 and J usage is TRBJ2-2, with D possibly matching TRBD1 (6 bases). Trimming took off 5 bases at V and 3 bases at J, with 13 bases between the two ends. The germline V gene encodes CDR1 SGHTA and CDR2 FQGTGA. This CDR3 has 15 residues. The CDR3 is CASSLRGTYTGELFF. The CDR3 DNA follows: TGTGCCAGCAGCCTAAGGGGGACCTACACCGGGGAGCTGTTTTTT.

J is TRBJ2-7 and V is TRBV20-1, with D possibly being TRBD1 (6 bases). CDR3 length equals 13 residues. Germline CDR1 and CDR2: DFQATT and SNEGSKA (reference sequence). V gave up 6 bases and J gave up 1 base, with 13 bases separating them. In DNA, the CDR3 is TGCAGTGCACTACGGGACACTTCCTACGAGCAGTACTTC. Protein product: CSALRDTSYEQYF.

The rearrangement uses TRBV12-3 or TRBV12-4 and TRBJ2-3; the D gene is possibly TRBD2 (6 bases). There are 15 residues in the CDR3. V was pared by 6 bases and J by 1 base, with 14 bases between. CDR3 in amino acids: CASSRLAGRTDTQYF. CDR3 nucleotide sequence: TGTGCCAGCAGCCGCCTGGCGGGGCGCACAGATACGCAGTATTTT.

V gene TRBV6-2 or TRBV6-3 combines with J gene TRBJ2-3; 7 nucleotides align to TRBD2. The germline V gene encodes CDR1 MNHEY and CDR2 SVGEGT. The CDR3 length is 17 residues. The J segment lost 0 bases and the V segment lost 8 bases, leaving 14 bases of the junction unmatched. CDR3 sequence reads: CASLGGGPSDSTDTQYF. As DNA, the CDR3 is TGTGCCAGCCTTGGGGGAGGGCCCTCCGATAGCACAGATACGCAGTATTTT.

The CDR3 bases are TGTGCCAGCAGTTCCGGGGGCTTCTCCTACAATGAGCAGTTCTTC. This translates into CASSSGGFSYNEQFF. This chain uses TRBV28 with TRBJ2-1; TRBD1 or TRBD2 may be the D gene (6 bases each). Germline lookup yields CDR1 MDHEN and CDR2 SYDVKM. The CDR3 is made up of 15 amino acids. V lost 4 bases to trimming and J lost 0 bases, with 10 bases between them.

The rearrangement links TRBV12-3 or TRBV12-4 to TRBJ2-7; no clear D. The V end lost 0 bases, the J end lost 9 bases, and 21 bases lay between the germline ends. CDR3 length: 16 amino acids. CDR3 in amino acids: CASSLAQAPGLRGQYF. CDR3 DNA: TGTGCCAGCAGTTTAGCGCAGGCCCCAGGCCTACGAGGGCAGTACTTC.

The J gene is TRBJ1-2, the V gene TRBV6-2 or TRBV6-3; 7 positions match TRBD1. CDR3 length: 15 residues. Per germline, CDR1 MNHEY and CDR2 SVGEGT. V dropped 5 bases and J dropped 6; count of bases not matched to a gene: 12. DNA for the CDR3: TGTGCCAGCAGTCTTATCCTGACAGGGCTGAATGGCTACACCTTC. It specifies CASSLILTGLNGYTF.

This clonotype was counted once. The chain links TRBV5-1 to TRBJ2-7; 13 bases agree with TRBD2. This CDR3 spans 15 amino acids. The V gene's germline CDR1 is SGHRS and CDR2 YFSETQ. Germline trimming cut 5 bases from V and 3 bases from J; bases unmatched to any gene: 5. The CDR3 is CASRRTSGSLYEQYF. In nucleotides, the CDR3 is TGCGCCAGCAGACGGACTAGCGGGAGCCTCTACGAGCAGTACTTC.

This chain uses TRBV9 with TRBJ2-6; D is ambiguous. V lost 0 bases to trimming and J lost 0 bases, with 4 bases between them. The CDR3 runs 15 residues. Germline CDR1 SGDLS, CDR2 YYNGEE. The CDR3 bases are TGTGCCAGCAGCGTAGTTAGCTCTGGGGCCAACGTCCTGACTTTC. This gives the protein CASSVVSSGANVLTF.

This chain connects TRBV20-1 to TRBJ1-1; TRBD1 might be the D (5 bases). Germline values: CDR1 DFQATT, CDR2 SNEGSKA (reference sequence). V lost 4 bases and J lost 8, with 14 bases in between. CDR3 length: 12 residues. In nucleotides, the CDR3 is TGCAGTGCTAAACAGATGGGACCCGAAGCTTTCTTT. This translates into CSAKQMGPEAFF.

The genes are TRBV30 and TRBJ2-2; TRBD1 might be the D (5 bases). This CDR3 comprises 13 residues. In germline, CDR1 is GTSNPN, CDR2 SVGIG (reference sequence). CDR3 nucleotides: TGTGCTACATACAGGAGAAACACCGGGGAGCTGTTTTTT. Translating it yields CATYRRNTGELFF. The full variable domain, with the rest looked up from reference TRBV30 and TRBJ2-2, is SQTIHQWPATLVQPVGSPLSLECTVEGTSNPNLYWYRQAAGRGLQLLFYSVGIGQISSEVPQNLSASRPQDRQFILSSKKLLLSDSGFYLCATYRRNTGELFFGEGSRLTVL.

The rearrangement links TRBV7-9 to TRBJ2-1, with TRBD1 matching over 9 bases. Germline V gene lookup returns CDR1 SEHNR and CDR2 FQNEAQ (reference sequence). V lost 1 base, J lost 7 bases, and 8 bases stayed unmatched. This CDR3 is 16 amino acids long. The CDR3 reads CASSLGPGQGSNEQFF. The CDR3 DNA is TGTGCCAGCAGCTTAGGCCCGGGACAGGGATCGAATGAGCAGTTCTTC.

This chain links TRBV27 with TRBJ2-5; D is perhaps TRBD2 (6 bases). The CDR3 spans 14 residues. V was pared by 5 bases and J by 3 bases, with 13 bases between. CDR1 MNHEY and CDR2 SMNVEV come from the germline V gene (reference sequence). The DNA of the CDR3 is TGTGCCAGCAGTCCCCCAGGAGGGAAAGAGACCCAGTACTTC. Protein product: CASSPPGGKETQYF.

This clonotype appeared a single time. This chain uses TRBV28 with TRBJ2-1, with D possibly matching TRBD1 (6 bases). With 10 bases removed from V and 9 bases from J, the gap between germline ends came to 13 bases. The CDR3 loop spans 11 amino acids. In germline, CDR1 is MDHEN, CDR2 SYDVKM. CDR3 sequence: CAITGNGEQFF. CDR3 DNA sequence: TGTGCCATAACAGGGAATGGTGAGCAGTTCTTC.

The chain has TRBV19 and TRBJ1-5, with 8 nucleotides matching TRBD1. The CDR3 runs to 13 residues. CDR1 and CDR2 (germline): LNHDA, SQIVND (reference sequence). Trimming cost V 7 bases and J 6 bases; bases outside gene matches: 5. CDR3: CASTGTGFQPQHF. The CDR3 nucleotides read TGTGCCAGTACCGGGACAGGTTTTCAGCCCCAGCATTTT.

The chain is built from TRBV11-2 and TRBJ2-2, with D possibly TRBD1 on 6 matching bases. The length of the CDR3 is 15 residues. V lost 6 bases and J 4 bases, leaving 15 bases between the germline ends. In germline, CDR1 is SGHAT, CDR2 FQNNGV. This CDR3 is CASRPLEGVTGELFF. The CDR3 bases are TGTGCCAGCAGACCTCTCGAGGGGGTCACCGGGGAGCTGTTTTTT.

V gene TRBV27 combines with J gene TRBJ2-5; possible D gene TRBD1, 6 bases. With 6 bases removed from V and 4 bases from J, the gap between germline ends came to 15 bases. Germline assignment: CDR1 MNHEY and CDR2 SMNVEV (reference sequence). This CDR3 comprises 14 residues. The CDR3 nucleotides read TGTGCCAGCAGCGGGGCAGGGGCCGGAGAGACCCAGTACTTC. Translated: CASSGAGAGETQYF.

The chain has TRBV12-3 or TRBV12-4 and TRBJ1-2; D unresolved. CDR3 length equals 14 residues. V was pared by 2 bases and J by 3 bases, with 10 bases between. CDR3 bases: TGTGCCAGCAGTTTAAAGGGCAGAGACTATGGCTACACCTTC. It encodes CASSLKGRDYGYTF.

The rearrangement joins TRBV6-5 to TRBJ1-2; D is ambiguous. Germline CDR1 MNHEY, CDR2 SVGAGI. The CDR3 has 13 amino acids. V was pared by 2 bases and J by 5 bases, with 9 bases between. CDR3 bases: TGTGCCAGCAGTTACGGGGAATTATATGGCTACACCTTC. Its protein product is CASSYGELYGYTF.

This chain connects TRBV7-8 to TRBJ2-3; D might be TRBD1 (5 bases). The CDR3 length is 14 residues. Germline loops: CDR1 SGHVS, CDR2 FQNEAQ. V lost 2 bases to trimming and J lost 6 bases, with 12 bases between them. The CDR3 loop reads CASSLRQLGDTQYF. CDR3 sequence (DNA): TGTGCCAGCAGCTTAAGACAGCTCGGGGATACGCAGTATTTT.

V gene TRBV23-1 combines with J gene TRBJ2-1; 14 positions agree with TRBD2. TRBV23-1 is an ORF, and what it does is uncertain. J gave up 5 bases and V 0 bases, and 12 bases lay outside the gene matches. CDR3 length: 20 amino acids. CDR3 region: CASSQSTGTSGSVFNNEQFF. In DNA form, the CDR3 reads TGCGCCAGCAGTCAATCTACCGGGACTAGCGGGAGTGTATTCAACAATGAGCAGTTCTTC.